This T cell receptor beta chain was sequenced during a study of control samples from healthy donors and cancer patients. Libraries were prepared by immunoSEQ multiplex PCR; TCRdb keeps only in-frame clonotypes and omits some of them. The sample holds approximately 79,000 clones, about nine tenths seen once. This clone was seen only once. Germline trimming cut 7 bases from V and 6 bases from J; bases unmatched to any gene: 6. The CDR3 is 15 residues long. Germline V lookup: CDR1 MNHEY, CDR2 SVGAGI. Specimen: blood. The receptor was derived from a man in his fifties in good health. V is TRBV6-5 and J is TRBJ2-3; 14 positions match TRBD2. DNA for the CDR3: TGTGCCAGCAACCGACTAGCGGGGGGGCCCGATACGCAGTATTTT. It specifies CASNRLAGGPDTQYF.